Below are 30 T cell receptor beta chains sequenced from a single sample in a study of T cell responses to AZD1222 COVID-19 vaccine. The data were produced by immunoSEQ multiplex PCR, yet TCRdb's version contains in-frame clones alone and is incomplete. In the table there are about 130,000 clones, 88% of which are singletons. Sequenced here: peripheral blood, sampled on day 0 of AZD1222 vaccination. The receptors here all came from an adult in good health.

This rearrangement joins TRBV10-2 to TRBJ2-5; D is perhaps TRBD2 (6 bases). This CDR3 region has 12 residues. V lost 4 bases and J 4 bases, leaving 7 bases between the germline ends. Germline CDR1 reads WSHSY; CDR2 reads SAAADI. The CDR3 is CASSAGVETQYF. The CDR3 coding sequence is TGCGCCAGCAGTGCGGGAGTAGAGACCCAGTACTTC.

This clone occurred a few times. The chain couples TRBV27 to TRBJ2-3; D is uncertain. The germline V gene has CDR1 MNHEY and CDR2 SMNVEV (reference sequence). The V gene lost 8 bases and the J gene lost 2 bases, with 8 bases spanning the gap. The CDR3 covers 12 residues. CDR3 sequence: CASSRLTDTQYF. CDR3 in DNA: TGTGCCAGCTCCCGACTCACAGATACGCAGTATTTT.

The chain carries TRBV30 and TRBJ1-5, with a weak D call TRBD1 (5 bases). The CDR3 has 14 residues. CDR1 and CDR2 from the germline V gene are GTSNPN and SVGIG (reference sequence). Trimming removed 0 bases from V and 5 bases from J, with 11 bases in between. This CDR3 reads CAWSVGGDYQPQHF. DNA for the CDR3: TGTGCCTGGAGTGTAGGTGGGGACTATCAGCCCCAGCATTTT.

The chain uses TRBV7-3 and TRBJ2-6; D remains ambiguous. Per germline, CDR1 SGHTA and CDR2 FQGTGA. The CDR3 is 16 residues long. V lost 1 base to trimming and J lost 0 bases, with 7 bases between them. This CDR3 is CASSLRIISGANVLTF. For the CDR3, the DNA is TGTGCCAGCAGCTTAAGGATCATCTCTGGGGCCAACGTCCTGACTTTC.

This sequence joins TRBV28 and TRBJ2-7, with a possible D match to TRBD1 (5 bases). CDR1 MDHEN and CDR2 SYDVKM come from the germline V gene. CDR3 length: 15 amino acids. With 3 bases removed from V and 3 bases from J, the gap between germline ends came to 15 bases. The CDR3 here is CASSFATTAYYEQYF. The CDR3 region has the DNA TGTGCCAGCAGTTTTGCAACGACAGCCTACTACGAGCAGTACTTC.

The V gene is TRBV7-2, the J gene TRBJ2-1, with 8 bases matching TRBD2. The junction had 9 bases not matched to a gene; V was cut back by 5 bases and J by 6 bases. Germline V gene lookup returns CDR1 SGHTA and CDR2 FQGNSA. This CDR3 has 15 residues. CDR3: CASSPQAGGGNEQFF. The CDR3 nucleotides read TGTGCCAGCAGCCCCCAGGCGGGGGGCGGCAATGAGCAGTTCTTC.

In nucleotides, the CDR3 is TGTGCCAGTAGTATTGTTCTAGCGGGAGGGACCGGGGAGCTGTTTTTT. Its translation is CASSIVLAGGTGELFF. The V gene is TRBV19, the J gene TRBJ2-2; 12 bases fit TRBD2. The CDR3 is made up of 16 amino acids. V was clipped by 3 bases and J by 5 bases; unmatched bases: 4. The germline CDR1 and CDR2 sequences are LNHDA and SQIVND (reference sequence).

This clone is categorized as large (0.1 to 1%). This rearrangement joins TRBV10-3 to TRBJ1-2; a possible D gene is TRBD1 (6 bases). From germline, CDR1 is ENHRY and CDR2 SYGVKD. This CDR3 is built from 17 residues. Deletions cut 0 bases from V and 2 bases from J, with 16 bases between. DNA of the CDR3: TGTGCCATCAGTGAGTCTGACAGGATAGGTCCAAACTATGGCTACACCTTC. It encodes CAISESDRIGPNYGYTF.

V usage is TRBV5-1 and J usage is TRBJ2-5, with D unclear. The CDR3 length is 13 residues. Germline CDR1 SGHRS, CDR2 YFSETQ. The V end lost 1 base, the J end lost 3 bases, and 7 bases lay between the germline ends. CDR3 protein: CASSLQRKETQYF. In nucleotides, the CDR3 is TGCGCCAGCAGCTTGCAGCGAAAAGAGACCCAGTACTTC.

This chain uses TRBV24-1 with TRBJ2-1, with TRBD1 identical over 10 bases. Per germline, CDR1 KGHDR and CDR2 SFDVKD. This CDR3 has 15 amino acids. Trimming took 7 bases from V and 2 from J; bases not matched to a gene: 4. Here the CDR3 DNA reads TGTGCCACCAGCGGGGACAGGGGACCCTACAATGAGCAGTTCTTC. This gives the protein CATSGDRGPYNEQFF.

V usage is TRBV18 and J usage is TRBJ2-2; 10 bases are a match to TRBD1. This CDR3 is built from 17 residues. The ends lost 3 bases at V and 2 bases at J; junction bases unmatched: 6. Germline V gene sequence: CDR1 KGHSH, CDR2 LQKENI. CDR3 amino acids: CASSPPGQGTNTGELFF. The CDR3 nucleotides are TGTGCCAGCTCACCGCCGGGACAGGGGACTAACACCGGGGAGCTGTTTTTT.

This clone showed up just a few times. The CDR3 sequence is CASSLNPGGWETQYF. The CDR3 nucleotides read TGTGCCAGCAGTTTAAACCCCGGGGGCTGGGAGACCCAGTACTTC. V usage is TRBV27 and J usage is TRBJ2-5; either TRBD1 or TRBD2 may supply D (6 bases each). CDR1 is MNHEY and CDR2 is SMNVEV in the germline V gene (reference sequence). The V and J ends lost 2 bases and 5 bases respectively, with 15 bases between them. The CDR3 has 15 residues.

CDR3 loop: CASSLDGQPDTQYF. The CDR3 nucleotides read TGCGCCAGCAGCTTGGATGGTCAGCCAGATACGCAGTATTTT. V and J are TRBV5-1 and TRBJ2-3; no reliable D call. The V gene's germline CDR1 is SGHRS and CDR2 YFSETQ. The CDR3 runs to 14 residues. Trimming cost V 0 bases and J 4 bases, with 9 bases left between them.

J is TRBJ1-1 and V is TRBV9, with 8 bases aligning to TRBD1. The length of the CDR3 is 15 residues. V lost 2 bases, J lost 6 bases, and 9 bases stayed unmatched. Germline assignment: CDR1 SGDLS and CDR2 YYNGEE. CDR3 amino acids: CASSVNGQGVPEAFF. CDR3 DNA sequence: TGTGCCAGCAGCGTGAACGGACAGGGCGTCCCTGAAGCTTTCTTT. Variable domain in full (rest from reference TRBV9 and TRBJ1-1): DSGVTQTPKHLITATGQRVTLRCSPRSGDLSVYWYQQSLDQGLQFLIQYYNGEERAKGNILERFSAQQFPDLHSELNLSSLELGDSALYFCASSVNGQGVPEAFFGQGTRLTVV.

The V gene is TRBV11-3, the J gene TRBJ2-5; D gene ambiguous. With 1 base removed from V and 0 bases from J, the gap between germline ends came to 3 bases. Germline assignment: CDR1 SGHNT and CDR2 YENEEA. The CDR3 sequence is 13 residues long. The CDR3 reads CASSLGHQETQYF. The CDR3 coding sequence is TGTGCCAGCAGCTTAGGCCACCAAGAGACCCAGTACTTC.

The V gene is TRBV2, the J gene TRBJ2-7; 11 bases match TRBD2. The CDR3 covers 17 residues. The V and J ends lost 9 bases and 0 bases, in that order; junction bases with no gene match: 13. Per germline, CDR1 SNHLY and CDR2 FYNNEI. CDR3 amino acids: CASGVLAGGVSSYEQYF. The CDR3 DNA reads TGTGCCAGTGGAGTCCTAGCGGGAGGTGTAAGCTCCTACGAGCAGTACTTC.

The table lists this clone with a count of one. The chain couples TRBV7-2 to TRBJ1-2, with 10 bases identical to TRBD1. V lost 1 base, J lost 3 bases, and 8 bases stayed unmatched. There are 17 residues in the CDR3. Per germline, CDR1 SGHTA and CDR2 FQGNSA. CDR3 protein: CASSLDPGQGSYYGYTF. Here the CDR3 DNA reads TGTGCCAGCAGCTTAGACCCGGGACAGGGGTCGTACTATGGCTACACCTTC.

The chain has TRBV7-9 and TRBJ2-3, with D possibly called TRBD1 or TRBD2 (6 bases each). This CDR3 has 15 residues. The germline CDR1 and CDR2 sequences are SEHNR and FQNEAQ (reference sequence). Trimming pared 5 bases from V and 2 bases from J, leaving 14 bases between. This chain's CDR3 is CASSRSTGATDTQYF. The CDR3 DNA sequence: TGTGCCAGCAGCCGATCGACGGGGGCCACAGATACGCAGTATTTT.

Points on this clone: At one of its ends the junction is not consistent with the germline gene, which may arise from a read error. The chain combines TRBV5-5 with TRBJ2-2; D remains ambiguous. The CDR3 totals 13 residues. Germline assignment: CDR1 SGHKS and CDR2 YYEKEE (reference sequence). CDR3 coding DNA: TGTGCCAGCAGTTTGGAATGGGGAGGGGAGCTGTTTTTT. This codes for CASSLEWGGELFF.

The rearrangement links TRBV6-6 to TRBJ2-1, with TRBD1 matching 9 bases. The V segment lost 4 bases and the J segment 7 bases; nucleotides outside the gene matches: 8. The CDR3 is 15 amino acids. Germline assignment: CDR1 MNHNY and CDR2 SVGAGI (reference sequence). The CDR3 nucleotides read TGTGCCAGCAGTTCCCGGGACAGGGTAATTAATGAGCAGTTCTTC. This translates into CASSSRDRVINEQFF.

The CDR3 nucleotides read TGTGCCAGCAGCCCGACAGATTTCAACTATGGCTACACCTTC. This gives the protein CASSPTDFNYGYTF. The gene calls are TRBV9 and TRBJ1-2; possible D gene TRBD1, 5 bases. Germline V lookup: CDR1 SGDLS, CDR2 YYNGEE. Between the trimmed V and J ends, which lost 4 bases and 2 bases, there was a span of 12 bases. CDR3 length equals 14 residues. The full variable domain, its missing parts supplied by reference TRBV9 and TRBJ1-2, is DSGVTQTPKHLITATGQRVTLRCSPRSGDLSVYWYQQSLDQGLQFLIQYYNGEERAKGNILERFSAQQFPDLHSELNLSSLELGDSALYFCASSPTDFNYGYTFGSGTRLTVV.

The chain is built from TRBV19 and TRBJ2-7; possible D gene TRBD1, 6 bases. Germline lookup yields CDR1 LNHDA and CDR2 SQIVND (reference sequence). This CDR3 is 15 amino acids long. Trimming removed 3 bases at V and 3 bases at J, with 15 bases between. The DNA for the CDR3 is TGTGCCAGTAGTATGTCCAGGGGCGCATACTACGAGCAGTACTTC. It codes for CASSMSRGAYYEQYF.

This chain links TRBV7-9 with TRBJ1-2; D gene ambiguous. V lost 5 bases to trimming and J lost 4 bases, with 14 bases between them. The V gene's germline CDR1 is SEHNR and CDR2 FQNEAQ (reference sequence). The CDR3 contains 14 residues. CDR3 protein: CASSLGSFGYGYTF. DNA of the CDR3: TGTGCCAGCAGCCTAGGGAGTTTCGGCTATGGCTACACCTTC.

The gene calls are TRBV7-9 and TRBJ2-3; D perhaps matches TRBD2 (5 bases). V was pared by 10 bases and J by 3 bases, with 11 bases between. The V gene's germline CDR1 is SEHNR and CDR2 FQNEAQ (reference sequence). This CDR3 is built from 12 residues. The CDR3 coding sequence is TGTGCCACCACCGAGGGAACAGATACGCAGTATTTT. This gives the protein CATTEGTDTQYF.

The table lists this clone with a few counts. The DNA of the CDR3 is TGTGCCACCAGCAGAGATTCCCATCAGCCCCAGCATTTT. Residues: CATSRDSHQPQHF. The chain links TRBV15 to TRBJ1-5; D is uncertain. The CDR3 has 13 amino acids. The germline V gene encodes CDR1 LNHNV and CDR2 YYDKDF (reference sequence). V dropped 0 bases and J dropped 5 bases, with 5 bases sitting between them.

In DNA form, the CDR3 reads TGTGCCAGCAGCTTGGGGGGTCCCAGCACAGATACGCAGTATTTT. This encodes CASSLGGPSTDTQYF. The genes are TRBV5-4 and TRBJ2-3; D remains ambiguous. CDR1 and CDR2 (germline): SGHNT, YYREEE (reference sequence). The V end was cut by 0 bases, the J end by 0 bases, with 8 bases between. The CDR3 extends over 15 amino acids.

The genes are TRBV24-1 and TRBJ2-5; a weak D match, TRBD1 (5 bases). CDR3 length equals 16 residues. Germline loops: CDR1 KGHDR, CDR2 SFDVKD. V gave up 5 bases and J gave up 5 bases, with 20 bases separating them. DNA for the CDR3: TGTGCCACCAGTGCCCCCCGGGCAGGGAAAGGGGAGACCCAGTACTTC. This translates into CATSAPRAGKGETQYF.

This chain connects TRBV24-1 to TRBJ2-7, with D unresolved. The germline CDR1 and CDR2 sequences are KGHDR and SFDVKD. CDR3 length: 15 amino acids. V shed 4 bases and J shed 0 bases, with 12 bases lying between them. Written as DNA, the CDR3 is TGTGCCACCAGTGACGCGACCGTAAACTCCTACGAGCAGTACTTC. It translates to CATSDATVNSYEQYF.

The chain combines TRBV7-6 with TRBJ2-2, with D tentatively TRBD1 (6 bases). The CDR3 runs to 15 residues. CDR1 and CDR2 (germline): SGHVS, FNYEAQ. V was cut by 1 base and J by 1 base, with 7 bases left in between. The CDR3 sequence is CASSLEQGNTGELFF. DNA of the CDR3: TGTGCCAGCAGCTTAGAACAGGGGAACACCGGGGAGCTGTTTTTT.

CDR3 in DNA: TGTGCCTGGCGGGACCGGAGGACAATGAACACTGAAGCTTTCTTT. Protein product: CAWRDRRTMNTEAFF. The V and J genes are TRBV30 and TRBJ1-1; perhaps TRBD1 as D (5 bases). There are 15 residues in the CDR3. Trimming stripped 5 bases from V and 0 bases from J, with 16 bases between. CDR1 and CDR2 (germline): GTSNPN, SVGIG (reference sequence). The complete variable domain, with remaining parts taken from reference TRBV30 and TRBJ1-1, reads SQTIHQWPATLVQPVGSPLSLECTVEGTSNPNLYWYRQAAGRGLQLLFYSVGIGQISSEVPQNLSASRPQDRQFILSSKKLLLSDSGFYLCAWRDRRTMNTEAFFGQGTRLTVV.